One and the same sample provided the 24 T cell receptor beta chains below, sequenced in a study of graft-versus-host responses after intestinal transplantation. What these receptors recognize is not known. The data were produced by immunoSEQ multiplex PCR, yet TCRdb's version contains in-frame clones alone and is incomplete. The repertoire holds more than 85,000 clones, with 85% to 95% as singletons. The specimen comprised unstimulated CD8+ T cells sorted from spleen or lymph node cells, sampled before intestinal transplant. These receptors originate from a human donor who received an intestinal transplant.

The chain is built from TRBV7-6 and TRBJ2-2; D unresolved. Trimming removed 2 bases from V and 0 bases from J, with 4 bases in between. CDR3 length: 14 amino acids. In germline, CDR1 is SGHVS, CDR2 FNYEAQ. CDR3 amino acids: CASSLLANTGELFF. CDR3 bases: TGTGCCAGCAGCTTATTAGCGAACACCGGGGAGCTGTTTTTT.

The J gene is TRBJ2-1, the V gene TRBV10-2, with 13 bases matching TRBD2. V lost 4 bases to trimming and J lost 7 bases; unmatched junction nucleotides: 13. There are 18 residues in the CDR3. The V gene's germline CDR1 is WSHSY and CDR2 SAAADI. In DNA form, the CDR3 reads TGCGCCAGCAGTGGGCGGGGACTAGCGGGACCAGAGGGTAATGAGCAGTTCTTC. Its protein product is CASSGRGLAGPEGNEQFF.

The V call is TRBV11-2, the J call TRBJ2-7; the match to TRBD2 covers 13 bases. CDR1 and CDR2 from the germline V gene are SGHAT and FQNNGV. This CDR3 contains 16 residues. V shed 6 bases and J 5 bases; nucleotides not matched to a gene: 10. CDR3 nucleotides: TGTGCCAGCAGGGGACTAGCGGGAACATCAACCGACGAGCAGTACTTC. It encodes CASRGLAGTSTDEQYF.

This chain connects TRBV7-9 to TRBJ2-2; D is ambiguous. Trimming cost V 1 base and J 3 bases, with 9 bases left between them. Germline V gene data show CDR1 as SEHNR and CDR2 as FQNEAQ (reference sequence). This CDR3 spans 15 amino acids. The CDR3 loop is CASSLVGLHTGELFF. Written as DNA, the CDR3 is TGTGCCAGCAGCTTAGTTGGCTTACACACCGGGGAGCTGTTTTTT.

This chain links TRBV10-3 with TRBJ2-7, with TRBD1 identical over 9 bases. J was trimmed by 1 base and V by 9 bases; bases with no gene match: 4. CDR3 size: 13 residues. Per the germline V gene, CDR1 is ENHRY and CDR2 is SYGVKD. This CDR3 reads CAMGTGHSYEQYF. The CDR3 region has the DNA TGTGCCATGGGGACAGGGCATTCCTACGAGCAGTACTTC.

J is TRBJ2-2 and V is TRBV7-9, with 9 positions matching TRBD2. The CDR3 extends over 17 amino acids. V dropped 1 base and J dropped 5; count of bases not matched to a gene: 8. The V gene's germline CDR1 is SEHNR and CDR2 FQNEAQ (reference sequence). CDR3: CASSLEYGLALTGELFF. In nucleotides, the CDR3 is TGTGCCAGCAGCTTAGAGTATGGACTAGCGCTTACCGGGGAGCTGTTTTTT.

V and J are TRBV29-1 and TRBJ2-7; possibly TRBD1 for D (7 bases). Germline V gene data show CDR1 as SQVTM and CDR2 as ANQGSEA. The CDR3 is 15 amino acids. V was shortened by 2 bases and J by 7 bases, with 21 bases between the two germline ends. The CDR3 nucleotides are TGCAGCGTTGAACTATCGGACAGGCCTGGGGGGGAGCAGTACTTC. Its protein product is CSVELSDRPGGEQYF.

The V gene is TRBV6-1, the J gene TRBJ2-1; 9 bases agree with TRBD1. The junction had 6 bases not matched to a gene; V was cut back by 8 bases and J by 4 bases. CDR3 length: 14 amino acids. The germline gives CDR1 MNHNS, CDR2 SASEGT. The CDR3 sequence: CASFGTGIYNEQFF. CDR3 in DNA: TGTGCCAGCTTCGGGACAGGGATTTACAATGAGCAGTTCTTC.

A single count supports this clone. The chain employs TRBV28 and TRBJ2-7; D might be TRBD2 (5 bases). Germline CDR1 MDHEN, CDR2 SYDVKM. Trimming cost V 4 bases and J 3 bases, with 13 bases left between them. The CDR3 sequence is 14 residues long. This chain's CDR3 is CASSSARLFYEQYF. In DNA form, the CDR3 reads TGTGCCAGCAGTTCCGCGCGACTATTCTACGAGCAGTACTTC. Complete variable domain (other parts from reference TRBV28 and TRBJ2-7): DVKVTQSSRYLVKRTGEKVFLECVQDMDHENMFWYRQDPGLGLRLIYFSYDVKMKEKGDIPEGYSVSREKKERFSLILESASTNQTSMYLCASSSARLFYEQYFGPGTRLTVT.

The CDR3 DNA reads TGTGCCAGCAGCCTAACTCCAAGCTCCTACAATGAGCAGTTCTTC. This encodes CASSLTPSSYNEQFF. The rearrangement links TRBV5-6 to TRBJ2-1; D is uncertain. Trimming pared 4 bases from V and 0 bases from J, leaving 11 bases between. Looked up from germline, CDR1 is SGHDT and CDR2 is YYEEEE. The CDR3 sequence is 15 residues long.

The V call is TRBV7-8, the J call TRBJ2-3; no firm D call. The CDR3 extends over 12 amino acids. Germline lookup yields CDR1 SGHVS and CDR2 FQNEAQ. The V and J ends lost 1 base and 5 bases respectively, with 4 bases between them. The CDR3, as DNA: TGTGCCAGCAGCTTAGTTCAAGATACGCAGTATTTT. Translation: CASSLVQDTQYF.

The chain combines TRBV27 with TRBJ2-1; perhaps TRBD2 as D (6 bases). CDR3 length: 17 amino acids. The V gene's germline CDR1 is MNHEY and CDR2 SMNVEV (reference sequence). Trimming shortened V by 6 bases and J by 4 bases, and 22 bases separated the two germline ends. CDR3 bases: TGTGCCAGCAGCCCTACCCCCCGGGACTTCGTTTACAATGAGCAGTTCTTC. This sequence encodes CASSPTPRDFVYNEQFF.

The V call is TRBV7-2, the J call TRBJ1-1; D is undetermined. This CDR3 comprises 13 residues. With 5 bases removed from V and 3 bases from J, the gap between germline ends came to 10 bases. Per germline, CDR1 SGHTA and CDR2 FQGNSA. CDR3 bases: TGTGCCAGCAGCCACGGACGGTACACTGAAGCTTTCTTT. It specifies CASSHGRYTEAFF.

The rearrangement joins TRBV4-1 to TRBJ2-1; no firm D call. Trimming removed 3 bases from V and 10 bases from J, with 13 bases in between. CDR1 is MGHRA and CDR2 is YSYEKL in the germline V gene. This CDR3 comprises 13 residues. This CDR3 reads CASSQSTAREQFF. Here the CDR3 DNA reads TGCGCCAGCAGCCAGTCGACGGCCCGGGAGCAGTTCTTC.

The CDR3 sequence is CASSPRLAFTYEQYF. The CDR3 DNA follows: TGTGCCAGCAGCCCCAGACTAGCGTTTACCTACGAGCAGTACTTC. J is TRBJ2-7 and V is TRBV13; 8 positions match TRBD2. This CDR3 has 15 residues. Germline loops: CDR1 PRHDT, CDR2 FYEKMQ (reference sequence). J lost 2 bases, V lost 5 bases, and 8 bases had no gene match.

The chain uses TRBV29-1 and TRBJ2-7; the D is unclear. CDR3 size: 11 residues. Looked up from germline, CDR1 is SQVTM and CDR2 is ANQGSEA. The V and J ends lost 4 bases and 5 bases respectively, with 9 bases between them. CDR3 residues: CSVVLDDEQYF. CDR3 nucleotides: TGCAGCGTTGTTTTGGACGACGAGCAGTACTTC.

The chain carries TRBV6-5 and TRBJ2-3, with TRBD2 as a possible D gene (5 bases). Germline CDR1 reads MNHEY; CDR2 reads SVGAGI. The CDR3 loop spans 15 amino acids. The germline V and J ends were trimmed by 0 bases and 4 bases, with 11 bases remaining between them. Here the CDR3 DNA reads TGTGCCAGCAGTTACTCGGGCGGGTTGGCAGATACGCAGTATTTT. Translation gives CASSYSGGLADTQYF.

The chain carries TRBV4-1 and TRBJ1-1; weak D call: TRBD1 (6 bases). Trimming shortened V by 6 bases and J by 6 bases, and 17 bases separated the two germline ends. The CDR3 runs 14 residues. Germline V gene data show CDR1 as MGHRA and CDR2 as YSYEKL. The CDR3 here is CASRLSGEDSEAFF. The DNA for the CDR3 is TGCGCCAGCAGGCTATCAGGGGAGGATTCTGAAGCTTTCTTT.

The V call is TRBV9, the J call TRBJ2-7; TRBD2 might be the D (6 bases). Trimming removed 0 bases at V and 3 bases at J, with 13 bases between. The CDR3 is made up of 15 amino acids. CDR1 and CDR2 from the germline V gene are SGDLS and YYNGEE. The CDR3, as DNA: TGTGCCAGCAGCGTAGACGGGGGTCCCAACTACGAGCAGTACTTC. Its translation is CASSVDGGPNYEQYF.

The chain uses TRBV2 and TRBJ2-7; TRBD1 or TRBD2 may be the D gene (5 bases each). This CDR3 is 10 amino acids long. Germline assignment: CDR1 SNHLY and CDR2 FYNNEI. Trimming shortened V by 9 bases and J by 4 bases, and 7 bases separated the two germline ends. The CDR3, as DNA: TGTGCCAGTGAGGGGTACGAGCAGTACTTC. Translating gives CASEGYEQYF.

V gene TRBV21-1 combines with J gene TRBJ1-2. TRBV21-1 is marked as a pseudogene. This CDR3 spans 15 amino acids. The CDR3 DNA follows: TGTGCCAGCAGCAGGGACGGGGGGCCGGACTATGGCTACACCTTC. Translated, it gives CASSRDGGPDYGYTF.

The rearrangement joins TRBV13 to TRBJ2-1, with 12 bases fitting TRBD1. Per germline, CDR1 PRHDT and CDR2 FYEKMQ (reference sequence). The CDR3 spans 16 residues. J lost 10 bases, V lost 4 bases, and 11 bases had no gene match. The chain's CDR3 is CASSSRDRGRLGEQFF. CDR3 bases: TGTGCCAGCAGCTCCAGGGACAGGGGGCGATTGGGCGAGCAGTTCTTC.

V gene TRBV28 combines with J gene TRBJ2-2, with D possibly matching TRBD2 (7 bases). CDR3 length: 14 residues. CDR1 is MDHEN, CDR2 SYDVKM, per germline. The V end was cut by 2 bases, the J end by 7 bases, with 11 bases between. CDR3 sequence: CASSLTGGVGELFF. CDR3 DNA sequence: TGTGCCAGCAGTTTAACGGGGGGCGTCGGGGAGCTGTTTTTT.

The J gene is TRBJ2-1, the V gene TRBV5-1; 9 bases fit TRBD2. From germline, CDR1 is SGHRS and CDR2 YFSETQ. The CDR3 has 19 amino acids. The V gene end was trimmed by 3 bases and the J gene end by 1 base; junction bases not matched to a gene: 14. CDR3 sequence: CASSSGIEASGKSYNEQFF. The DNA for the CDR3 is TGCGCCAGCAGCTCTGGGATCGAGGCTAGCGGGAAGTCCTACAATGAGCAGTTCTTC.